The rows below give T cell receptor beta chains drawn from one sample of a study of OX40 agonist ivuxolimab in advanced cancers. The table came from immunoSEQ multiplex PCR; TCRdb's copy has only in-frame clones and leaves some out. The sample includes roughly 60,000 clones, about 83% of them seen just once. The material was CD4+ or CD8+ T cells sorted from blood, obtained in a trial of the OX40 agonist ivuxolimab. All receptors come from an adult with an advanced solid tumor such as melanoma, head and neck, liver or kidney cancer. Each CDR3 is given with its conserved first and last residue. D genes are given only for firm matches. Expanded clones get a size class; other rows say once, few or many, or leave the size out.

d_call: NA; v_call: TRBV10-3; j_call: TRBJ1-4; clone_size: NA; cdr3_nt: TGTGCCATCAGTGATATCATACAAGGGCCTTCTAATGAAAAACTGTTTTTT; cdr3_aa: CAISDIIQGPSNEKLFF
d_call: TRBD1; v_call: TRBV4-1; j_call: TRBJ1-4; clone_size: NA; cdr3_nt: TGCGCCAGCAGCCAACACCCAGGACAGGGTTTAGAAAAACTGTTTTTT; cdr3_aa: CASSQHPGQGLEKLFF
d_call: NA; v_call: TRBV30; j_call: TRBJ1-4; clone_size: NA; cdr3_nt: TGTGCCTGGAGGACAACTAATGAAAAACTGTTTTTT; cdr3_aa: CAWRTTNEKLFF
d_call: TRBD1; v_call: TRBV7-6; j_call: TRBJ2-3; clone_size: few; cdr3_nt: TGTGCCAGCAGCCTCCGGGCAGGGGGTCCTCAGCCGTCCGGTATCACAGATACGCAGTATTTT; cdr3_aa: CASSLRAGGPQPSGITDTQYF
d_call: NA; v_call: TRBV5-6; j_call: TRBJ2-7; clone_size: NA; cdr3_nt: TGTGCCAGCAGCCCCTCGGGCACCGACTACGAGCAGTACTTC; cdr3_aa: CASSPSGTDYEQYF
d_call: TRBD1; v_call: TRBV5-1; j_call: TRBJ2-7; clone_size: NA; cdr3_nt: TGCGCCAGCAGTCCCCGACAGGGGGCGCGAGGTTACGAGCAGTACTTC; cdr3_aa: CASSPRQGARGYEQYF
d_call: TRBD2; v_call: TRBV5-6; j_call: TRBJ2-3; clone_size: NA; cdr3_nt: TGTGCCAGCAGCTTACTAGCGGGAGATACGCAGTATTTT; cdr3_aa: CASSLLAGDTQYF
d_call: NA; v_call: TRBV19; j_call: TRBJ1-2; clone_size: NA; cdr3_nt: TGTGCTAGCAGTTTAGAGGGGCCCGCCCGAGCTAACTATGGCTACACCTTC; cdr3_aa: CASSLEGPARANYGYTF
d_call: NA; v_call: TRBV5-1; j_call: TRBJ2-3; clone_size: NA; cdr3_nt: TGCGCCAGCAGCTTGGGACCTACAGATACGCAGTATTTT; cdr3_aa: CASSLGPTDTQYF
d_call: TRBD2; v_call: TRBV7-2; j_call: TRBJ2-2; clone_size: once; cdr3_nt: TGTGCCAGCAGCTTTCGGGACTACCCGAACACCGGGGAGCTGTTTTTT; cdr3_aa: CASSFRDYPNTGELFF
d_call: TRBD2; v_call: TRBV7-2; j_call: TRBJ2-7; clone_size: NA; cdr3_nt: TGTGCCAGCAGCTCCGCCCCGGGGTTTGGAAGCGGGAGCCCCTACGAGCAGTACTTC; cdr3_aa: CASSSAPGFGSGSPYEQYF
d_call: NA; v_call: TRBV7-6; j_call: TRBJ2-7; clone_size: NA; cdr3_nt: TGTGCCAGCAGCTCGACACCCGACTCCTACGAGCAGTACTTC; cdr3_aa: CASSSTPDSYEQYF
d_call: NA; v_call: TRBV7-2; j_call: TRBJ1-1; clone_size: NA; cdr3_nt: TGTGCCAGCAGCTCGCGACACTCCACTGAAGCTTTCTTT; cdr3_aa: CASSSRHSTEAFF
d_call: NA; v_call: TRBV11-3; j_call: TRBJ1-2; clone_size: NA; cdr3_nt: TGTGCCAGCAGCTTTTCCAGGAACTATGGCTACACCTTC; cdr3_aa: CASSFSRNYGYTF
d_call: NA; v_call: TRBV30; j_call: TRBJ1-5; clone_size: medium-sized; cdr3_nt: TGTGCCTGGAGTAAGGACACGGCAGCTCAGCCCCAGCATTTT; cdr3_aa: CAWSKDTAAQPQHF
d_call: TRBD2; v_call: TRBV7-8; j_call: TRBJ2-3; clone_size: NA; cdr3_nt: TGTGCCAGCAGCTTGAGACTAGCGGGGGGTTATAGCACAGATACGCAGTATTTT; cdr3_aa: CASSLRLAGGYSTDTQYF